These 21 T cell receptor beta chains were sequenced from one sample in a study of T cell clonality in common variable immunodeficiency. Libraries were prepared by immunoSEQ multiplex PCR; TCRdb keeps only in-frame clonotypes and omits some of them. The profile covers more than 30,000 clones, none occurring a single time. Sequencing used peripheral blood mononuclear cells. Source of these receptors: a person aged 18 to 75 in good health.

This clone appeared many times. The missing CDR3 end, 3 residues past where the read stops, is filled in from the germline J gene. This rearrangement joins TRBV5-6 to TRBJ1-2; tentatively, D is TRBD1 (5 bases). Germline V lookup: CDR1 SGHDT, CDR2 YYEEEE. This CDR3 region has 15 residues. V was pared by 0 bases and J by 2 bases, with 11 bases between. The DNA read from the CDR3 is TGTGCCAGCAGCTTGGAGCCGGGGGTCAACTATGGC. As protein: CASSLEPGVNYG. The whole CDR3 is CASSLEPGVNYGYTF.

This clone occurred many times. The read gets to within 3 residues of the CDR3 end, and the germline J gene fills in the rest. J is TRBJ2-3 and V is TRBV6-1; possibly TRBD2 for D (5 bases). Germline assignment: CDR1 MNHNS and CDR2 SASEGT. The CDR3 runs to 13 residues. Trimming took 3 bases from V and 2 from J, leaving 6 bases between them. The sequenced CDR3 bases are TGTGCCAGCAGTGAGGACTTCACAGATACG. Its protein product is CASSEDFTDT. In full, the CDR3 is CASSEDFTDTQYF.

Relative to its sample, this clone is medium-sized (0.01 to 0.1%). The read terminates 3 residues before the CDR3 end, so the remaining end is supplied by the germline J gene. The chain couples TRBV20-1 to TRBJ2-7; D may be TRBD1 (5 bases). V lost 3 bases and J 6 bases, leaving 9 bases between the germline ends. Germline loops: CDR1 DFQATT, CDR2 SNEGSKA (reference sequence). The CDR3 consists of 11 residues. The sequenced part of the CDR3 DNA is TGCAGTGCTAGTAGGGGTTTCGAG. Encoded protein: CSASRGFE. The full-length CDR3 reads as CSASRGFEQYF.

Only a few counts were recorded for this clone. The read terminates 3 residues ahead of where the CDR3 ends, so the germline J gene completes it. J is TRBJ2-5 and V is TRBV5-1; 8 nucleotides align to TRBD2. Germline CDR1 reads SGHRS; CDR2 reads YFSETQ. This CDR3 comprises 13 residues. The junction had 1 base not matched to a gene; V was cut back by 4 bases and J by 2 bases. Partial CDR3 DNA: TGCGCCAGCAGCAGCGGGGGACAAGAGACC. It is translated as CASSSGGQET. The whole CDR3 sequence reads CASSSGGQETQYF.

This clone came up many times. The read finishes 3 residues shy of the CDR3 end, and the germline J gene is used to complete it. This chain uses TRBV14 with TRBJ1-4, with no clear D. The germline gives CDR1 SGHDN, CDR2 FVKESK. The CDR3 loop spans 14 amino acids. With 4 bases removed from V and 5 bases from J, the gap between germline ends came to 11 bases. CDR3 loop: CASSRTPINEKLFF. The sequenced CDR3 bases are TGTGCCAGCAGCCGAACACCGATCAATGAAAAA.

This clone was counted at least ten times. The read falls 3 residues short of the CDR3 end, and the missing part is taken from the germline J gene. The chain has TRBV11-3 and TRBJ2-1; D is possibly TRBD2 (6 bases). Per the germline V gene, CDR1 is SGHNT and CDR2 is YENEEA. The V gene lost 4 bases and the J gene lost 2 bases, with 12 bases spanning the gap. The CDR3 sequence is 15 residues long. CDR3 bases read: TGTGCCAGCAGCTCCCAATGGGGGGCCTACAATGAG. Translating gives CASSSQWGAYNE. Given in full, the CDR3 is CASSSQWGAYNEQFF.

This clone came up a few times. The CDR3 goes on 3 residues after the read ends, and that part is filled in from the germline J gene. This sequence joins TRBV7-9 and TRBJ2-7; D is ambiguous. Between the trimmed V and J ends, which lost 5 bases and 2 bases, there was a span of 13 bases. Germline V gene sequence: CDR1 SEHNR, CDR2 FQNEAQ (reference sequence). This CDR3 contains 14 residues. CDR3 DNA, as far as it was read: TGTGCCAGCAGCGGAGAAGCGCGCGCCTACGAG. Encoded protein: CASSGEARAYE. The complete CDR3 protein is CASSGEARAYEQYF.

This clone was seen ten or more times. The sequenced fragment ends 3 residues before the CDR3 boundary, so the rest is inferred from the germline J gene. This chain connects TRBV18 to TRBJ2-7; TRBD2 might be the D (5 bases). Germline-derived CDR1 and CDR2 are KGHSH and LQKENI. CDR3 size: 13 residues. V dropped 0 bases and J dropped 5 bases, with 8 bases sitting between them. The part of the CDR3 DNA that was read is TGTGCCAGCTCACCACCGCCGGGGAACGAG. Protein product: CASSPPPGNE. The whole CDR3 is CASSPPPGNEQYF.

Worth noting for this clone: Read coverage stops 3 residues before the CDR3 terminus; the germline J gene supplies the remainder. The rearrangement uses TRBV30 and TRBJ2-4; 7 positions match TRBD2. The V gene's germline CDR1 is GTSNPN and CDR2 SVGIG (reference sequence). This CDR3 has 13 residues. The CDR3 sequence is CAGGDVLNYGQYF. Partial CDR3 DNA: TGTGCCGGGGGGGACGTCTTAAACTATGGT.

In its sample, this clone was seen a few times. Coverage ceases 3 residues before the CDR3 finishes, and the germline J gene fills in the end. The V call is TRBV7-2, the J call TRBJ2-3; D remains ambiguous. Germline values: CDR1 SGHTA, CDR2 FQGNSA. The CDR3 covers 14 residues. CDR3 bases read: TGTGCCAGCAGCTTCGGTTATAGCAATCAGCCG. Residues: CASSFGYSNQP. The full CDR3 sequence reads CASSFGYSNQPQYF.

A few counts support this clone. The read comes to an end 3 residues before the CDR3 does, leaving the germline J gene to fill in the end. This chain connects TRBV19 to TRBJ2-3, with 14 bases that match TRBD2. The CDR3 loop spans 18 amino acids. The ends lost 5 bases at V and 3 bases at J; junction bases unmatched: 10. Germline assignment: CDR1 LNHDA and CDR2 SQIVND (reference sequence). The CDR3 region is CASSPWTSGRPRTDTQYF. The CDR3 DNA, read in part, is TGTGCCAGTAGTCCTTGGACTAGCGGGAGGCCTAGGACAGATACG.

This clone was counted between two and nine times. The sequence runs out 3 residues before the end of the CDR3; the remainder is reconstructed from the germline J gene. The V gene is TRBV18, the J gene TRBJ1-1, with no clear D. Germline assignment: CDR1 KGHSH and CDR2 LQKENI. There are 18 residues in the CDR3. V was clipped by 4 bases and J by 0 bases, with 21 bases between them. This CDR3 reads CASSLIVGSFVMNTEAFF. The DNA read from the CDR3 is TGTGCCAGCTCACTCATCGTGGGCAGCTTCGTTATGAACACTGAA.

This clone was detected ten times or more. With the read ending 3 residues before the CDR3 end, the germline J gene is used to fill in that end. This sequence joins TRBV18 and TRBJ1-6; TRBD1 might be the D (5 bases). The CDR3 runs to 14 residues. V lost 3 bases to trimming and J lost 9 bases, with 12 bases between them. The V gene's germline CDR1 is KGHSH and CDR2 LQKENI. CDR3 DNA (partial): TGTGCCAGCTCACCTCAGGGTAGGGGTTCACCC. Its translation: CASSPQGRGSP. The full CDR3 is CASSPQGRGSPLHF.

This clone was counted between two and nine times. The read ends 3 residues early relative to the CDR3; the germline J gene fills the gap. Other DNA sequences from this sample encode an identical CDR3 as well. This chain connects TRBV7-2 to TRBJ1-1; no definite D call. This CDR3 comprises 13 residues. Germline CDR1 and CDR2: SGHTA and FQGNSA. V was cut by 3 bases and J by 6 bases, with 11 bases left in between. CDR3 region: CASSLAGFPEAFF. The part of the CDR3 DNA that was read is TGTGCCAGCAGCTTGGCCGGGTTCCCTGAA.

This clone was seen more than once but under ten times. Read coverage stops 3 residues before the CDR3 terminus; the germline J gene supplies the remainder. The J gene is TRBJ2-1, the V gene TRBV7-8, with 9 bases that match TRBD2. Unmatched junction bases numbered 8, after V lost 1 base and J lost 7 bases. Germline CDR1 SGHVS, CDR2 FQNEAQ. This CDR3 is 16 amino acids long. CDR3 bases read: TGTGCCAGCAGCTTAGACGTAGCGGGAGTGGGGAATGAG. Amino acid sequence: CASSLDVAGVGNE. The complete CDR3 sequence is CASSLDVAGVGNEQFF.

Note on this clone: The sequence runs out 3 residues before the end of the CDR3; the remainder is reconstructed from the germline J gene. V and J are TRBV2 and TRBJ2-2; 8 bases match TRBD1. The V segment lost 7 bases and the J segment 5 bases; nucleotides outside the gene matches: 6. The CDR3 is made up of 14 amino acids. Germline V CDR1 and CDR2: SNHLY, FYNNEI. The sequenced part of the CDR3 DNA is TGTGCCAGCAATCCGGACAGGGCAACCGGGGAG. This gives the protein CASNPDRATGE. The whole CDR3 sequence reads CASNPDRATGELFF.

In its sample, this clone was seen many times. Read coverage stops 3 residues before the CDR3 terminus; the germline J gene supplies the remainder. The V gene is TRBV30, the J gene TRBJ1-4, with 7 bases aligning to TRBD1. The V gene end was trimmed by 0 bases and the J gene end by 0 bases; junction bases not matched to a gene: 1. Germline CDR1 GTSNPN, CDR2 SVGIG (reference sequence). This CDR3 has 15 amino acids. CDR3 DNA (partial): TGTGCCTGGAGTGTAGGGACAGCAACTAATGAAAAA. Protein product: CAWSVGTATNEK. The whole CDR3 region reads CAWSVGTATNEKLFF.

In this sample, this clone turned up many times. The read terminates 3 residues before the CDR3 end, so the remaining end is supplied by the germline J gene. This sequence joins TRBV6-2 or TRBV6-3 and TRBJ1-2; 7 nucleotides agree with TRBD1. The CDR3 runs to 15 residues. The ends lost 6 bases at V and 4 bases at J; junction bases unmatched: 11. In germline, CDR1 is MNHEY, CDR2 SVGEGT. Here the CDR3 reads CASRSTGEGIYGYTF. The CDR3 bases that were read are TGTGCCAGCAGAAGTACAGGGGAGGGCATCTATGGC.

This clone was observed at least ten times. The read is 3 residues too short to cover the CDR3 end, so that end is filled in from the germline J gene. This sequence joins TRBV30 and TRBJ1-1; 9 positions agree with TRBD1. Germline V lookup: CDR1 GTSNPN, CDR2 SVGIG (reference sequence). The V and J ends lost 3 bases and 1 base, in that order; junction bases with no gene match: 0. The CDR3 sequence is 13 residues long. The CDR3 region is CAWRGQGNTEAFF. The CDR3 DNA, read in part, is TGTGCCTGGAGGGGACAGGGGAACACTGAA.

Many counts were recorded for this clone. Read data end 3 residues before the CDR3 end; the end is taken from the germline J gene. This chain links TRBV30 with TRBJ1-4; tentative D call: TRBD1 (5 bases). Germline values: CDR1 GTSNPN, CDR2 SVGIG (reference sequence). The ends were cut back, 7 bases at V and 7 bases at J, with 13 bases in the middle. This CDR3 comprises 12 residues. The DNA read from the CDR3 is TGTGCCTTCCAGGGAGAGGGTGAAAAA. Its protein product is CAFQGEGEK. The whole CDR3 reads CAFQGEGEKLFF.

This clone was recorded at least ten times. From the germline J gene comes the end of the CDR3, since the read stops 3 residues before it. V and J are TRBV7-8 and TRBJ1-5; no clear D. Germline lookup yields CDR1 SGHVS and CDR2 FQNEAQ. CDR3 length: 12 amino acids. The ends were cut back, 4 bases at V and 9 bases at J, with 10 bases in the middle. The CDR3 spells CASSSLTGPQHF. The sequenced CDR3 bases are TGTGCCAGCAGCTCCCTCACCGGGCCC.